Below, one T cell receptor beta chain is given with its context. The CDR3 contains 14 residues. Germline loops: CDR1 SGHAT, CDR2 FQNNGV. The V segment lost 10 bases and the J segment 2 bases; nucleotides outside the gene matches: 11. Sequencing was performed with immunoSEQ multiplex PCR; in TCRdb, only in-frame clones are kept and a portion is missing. There are approximately 110,000 clones in the sample; 88% occur only once, and 0.88% lies in the top ten. The data derive from a study of blood T cell repertoires in COVID-19. The clonotype originates from a woman in her forties or fifties with active or convalescent COVID-19. The genes are TRBV11-2 and TRBJ2-7, with 7 bases aligning to TRBD1. Sample: peripheral blood. The DNA of the CDR3 is TGTGCCACCGCAGTTGAGCAGGGGGCCTACGAGCAGTACTTC. This translates into CATAVEQGAYEQYF. The whole variable domain, filled in from reference TRBV11-2 and TRBJ2-7, reads EAGVAQSPRYKIIEKRQSVAFWCNPISGHATLYWYQQILGQGPKLLIQFQNNGVVDDSQLPKDRFSAERLKGVDSTLKIQPAKLEDSAVYLCATAVEQGAYEQYFGPGTRLTVT.